This section outlines one T cell receptor beta chain sequence together with its context. The antigen remains undetermined. For the second PCR, which ran for 7 to 11 cycles, a sample-barcoded 5' primer and a J-beta primer mix were used. TCRdb fed the 5' RACE reads into MiXCR, producing one record per CDR3 protein. The table shows 1.5 million to 2 million distinct CDR3 sequences, with over 25% occurring only once. The data are from a study of blood T cells in healthy people across ages. Study-level information: About one barcoded beta molecule per two T cells was captured by template switching. Whole-study findings and limits: Unsorted PBMC input precluded a conclusive naive versus antigen-experienced comparison.

Germline V gives CDR1 GTSNPN, CDR2 SVGIG (reference sequence). CDR3 length: 14 residues. The V segment lost 2 bases and the J segment 7 bases; nucleotides outside the gene matches: 7. PBMCs were isolated at a quantity of at least 6.5 million per sample. Input material: blood. This sequence was found in a woman in her thirties in good health. The chain couples TRBV30 to TRBJ1-4; 7 nucleotides match TRBD1. The CDR3 DNA reads as TGTGCCTGGAGTACAGGGGTGGGCAGTGAAAAACTGTTTTTT. Protein product: CAWSTGVGSEKLFF.